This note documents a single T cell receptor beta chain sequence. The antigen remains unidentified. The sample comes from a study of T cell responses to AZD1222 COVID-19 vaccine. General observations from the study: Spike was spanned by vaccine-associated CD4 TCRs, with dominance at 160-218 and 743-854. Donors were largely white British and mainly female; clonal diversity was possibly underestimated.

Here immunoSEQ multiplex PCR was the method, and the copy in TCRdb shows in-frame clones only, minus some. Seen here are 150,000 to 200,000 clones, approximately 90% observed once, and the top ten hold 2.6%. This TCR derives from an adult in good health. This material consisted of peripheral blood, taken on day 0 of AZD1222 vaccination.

The CDR3 is CASSHVQGNTIYF. CDR3 nucleotide sequence: TGTGCCAGCAGCCATGTGCAAGGAAACACCATATATTTT. The rearrangement uses TRBV14 and TRBJ1-3, with D uncertain. The CDR3 consists of 13 residues. Per the germline V gene, CDR1 is SGHDN and CDR2 is FVKESK. The germline V and J ends were trimmed by 3 bases and 4 bases, with 7 bases remaining between them.